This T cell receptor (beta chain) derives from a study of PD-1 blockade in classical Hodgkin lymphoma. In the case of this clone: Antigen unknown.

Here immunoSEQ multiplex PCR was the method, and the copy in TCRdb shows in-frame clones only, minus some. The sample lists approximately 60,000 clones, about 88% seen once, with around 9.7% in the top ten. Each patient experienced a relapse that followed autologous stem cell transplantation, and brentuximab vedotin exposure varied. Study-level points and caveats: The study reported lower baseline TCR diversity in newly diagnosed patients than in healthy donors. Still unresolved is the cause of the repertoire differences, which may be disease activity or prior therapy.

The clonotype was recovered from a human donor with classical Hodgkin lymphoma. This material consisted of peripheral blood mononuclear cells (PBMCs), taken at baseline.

The CDR3 loop reads CASSIDPGSGARNGYTF. The CDR3 nucleotides are TGTGCCAGTAGTATAGATCCCGGATCAGGGGCGAGGAATGGCTACACCTTC. The rearrangement joins TRBV19 to TRBJ1-2; D possibly corresponds to TRBD1 (6 bases). Trimming cost V 0 bases and J 6 bases, with 20 bases left between them. Germline CDR1 LNHDA, CDR2 SQIVND (reference sequence). CDR3 size: 17 residues.